The source of this T cell receptor (beta chain) is a study of regulatory T cells in long-lasting Graves disease. Study summary: The study enrolled newly diagnosed Graves' patients on antithyroid drugs under 3 months.

With iRepertoire HTBI primers and Arm-PCR of CDR3 regions, TCR beta libraries were built. TCRdb passed the multiplex PCR reads through MiXCR, listing each CDR3 protein once. Here the sample spans around 250,000 distinct CDR3 sequences, approximately 20% being singletons. At least ten counts were recorded for this clonotype. Trimming left V 3 bases short and J 5 bases short, with 13 bases between. The CDR3 extends over 13 amino acids. Germline V gene data show CDR1 as DFQATT and CDR2 as SNEGSKA (reference sequence). Time point specified: newly diagnosed GD, antithyroid drugs for less than 3 months. Extracted PBMC RNA gave rise to the TCR library. These data were likewise used in another study, on T cells in Graves' hyperthyroidism and ophthalmopathy. That source reports: Most thyroid clonotypes with frequency above 0.001 were detected in blood. Stable hyperthyroidism was separated from ophthalmopathy by a model based on 13 V-J features.

Sequencing used peripheral blood mononuclear cells (PBMCs), obtained at new diagnosis, from a patient treated with antithyroid drugs. This chain uses TRBV20-1 with TRBJ2-5; tentative D call: TRBD2 (5 bases). This clonotype was sampled from a woman aged 30 to 39 with Graves disease. The DNA of the CDR3 is TGCAGTGCTAGGCCTAGCAAAATGGAGACCCAGTACTTC. Amino acid sequence: CSARPSKMETQYF.